This T cell receptor beta chain was observed in a study of OX40 agonist ivuxolimab in advanced cancers. Turning to the study itself: The drug used for patients, ivuxolimab, was an agonistic anti-OX40 (CD134) antibody.

General observations from the study: Averaging showed that CD8+ T cells had more expanded clones than CD4+ did. Among the lowest levels of clonal expansion were found in partial responders at 0.1-3.0 mg/kg.

The germline V gene encodes CDR1 MNHNY and CDR2 SVGAGI (reference sequence). This CDR3 is built from 14 residues. Trimming stripped 7 bases from V and 4 bases from J, with 14 bases between. With regard to this clone: Its antigen is unidentified.

Profiled with immunoSEQ multiplex PCR; TCRdb holds only in-frame clones, not every one. In the table there are 40,000 to 50,000 clones, 75% to 90% of which are singletons. The material sequenced was CD4+ or CD8+ T cells sorted from blood, taken in a trial of the OX40 agonist ivuxolimab. This clonotype originated in an adult with an advanced solid tumor such as melanoma, head and neck, liver or kidney cancer. The genes are TRBV6-6 and TRBJ1-5; D not resolved. The CDR3 sequence is CASNDQPLNQPQHF. The CDR3 DNA follows: TGTGCCAGCAACGACCAACCCTTAAATCAGCCCCAGCATTTT.